Here is one TCR beta chain with its context. The sample belongs to a study of cytotoxic CD8 clonotypes in ibrutinib-treated CLL. Some clones are missing from TCRdb's copy, which holds only in-frame ones; the method was immunoSEQ multiplex PCR. Of about 160,000 clones listed, about 84% are singletons. This CDR3 contains 11 residues. Germline V gene data show CDR1 as MNHNS and CDR2 as SASEGT. V was pared by 8 bases and J by 3 bases, with 8 bases between. This specimen consisted of PBMCs, obtained after 24 months of ibrutinib treatment. This chain uses TRBV6-1 with TRBJ2-7; no firm D call. The sequence derives from a human donor with chronic lymphocytic leukemia. The CDR3 sequence: CASEASYEQYF. In DNA, the CDR3 is TGTGCCAGCGAGGCTAGCTACGAGCAGTACTTC.